Listed below are T cell receptor beta chains from one sample, sequenced in a study of CD8+ T cells in alopecia areata. Assay: immunoSEQ multiplex PCR; the TCRdb copy retains only in-frame clones and omits some. Of under 350,000 clones in the sample, 58% were seen once. The material was CD4+ T cells sorted from blood, obtained at week 24, from a patient treated with tofacitinib. These receptors were obtained from a human donor with alopecia areata. Both conserved end residues are part of each CDR3. The D gene is left open where the match is weak. Rows may omit the clone size; those that give it use once, few, many or a size class.

clone_size,d_call,j_call,v_call,cdr3_nt,cdr3_aa
once,.,TRBJ1-1,TRBV30,TGTGCCTGGAGTAAGGGGTTCGGGAACACTGAAGCTTTCTTT,CAWSKGFGNTEAFF
few,.,TRBJ2-3,TRBV6-5,TGTGCCAGCAGTTATATGTACTCTAGCACAGATACGCAGTATTTT,CASSYMYSSTDTQYF
.,.,TRBJ1-6,TRBV5-1,TGCGCCAGCGCTGTAGGACAGCAGACTTCACCCCTCCACTTT,CASAVGQQTSPLHF
.,.,TRBJ2-2,TRBV25-1,TGTGCCAGCAGTGACCCCACGGGGAACACCGGGGAGCTGTTTTTT,CASSDPTGNTGELFF
once,.,TRBJ2-3,TRBV25-1,TGTGCCAGCAGTGAATCCGGACAGAGAGGTACGCAGTATTTT,CASSESGQRGTQYF
.,TRBD1,TRBJ2-5,TRBV5-1,TGCGCCAGCAGCCCCCAGGGACAGGGAGGATGGGAGACCCAGTACTTC,CASSPQGQGGWETQYF
.,TRBD1,TRBJ2-5,TRBV18,TGTGCCAGCTCGCTCCGGGACAGCCAAGAGACCCAGTACTTC,CASSLRDSQETQYF
once,.,TRBJ2-3,TRBV2,TGTGCCAGCAGTCCGGATTACAGGGATACGCAGTATTTT,CASSPDYRDTQYF
.,.,TRBJ2-5,TRBV29-1,TGCAGCGTTGGGGTAGGAGCGGTTGGAGAGACCCAGTACTTC,CSVGVGAVGETQYF
.,.,TRBJ1-6,TRBV27,TGTGCCAGCACCACGGGACTCCATAGGAGATACTCCTATAATTCACCCCTCCACTTT,CASTTGLHRRYSYNSPLHF
.,TRBD1,TRBJ2-1,TRBV19,TGTGCCAGTAGTGGACAGGGCAATGAGCAGTTCTTC,CASSGQGNEQFF
.,TRBD1,TRBJ2-7,TRBV7-8,TGTGCCAGCAGCCCCAGACAGGGAACCTACGAGCAGTACTTC,CASSPRQGTYEQYF
.,.,TRBJ2-7,TRBV28,TGTGCCAGCAGTCCGGGAGGGGGCAGGGAGCAGTACTTC,CASSPGGGREQYF
.,.,TRBJ1-5,TRBV5-1,TGCGCCAGCAGCTTGAGGGGAGAAGGCAATCAGCCCCAGCATTTT,CASSLRGEGNQPQHF
few,.,TRBJ2-6,TRBV29-1,TGCAGCGTTGAAGTAAGCCTAGGGGCCAACGTCCTGACTTTC,CSVEVSLGANVLTF
.,.,TRBJ1-1,TRBV29-1,TGCAGCGTTGAAATACAGCTGAACACTGAAGCTTTCTTT,CSVEIQLNTEAFF
few,TRBD1,TRBJ1-5,TRBV2,TGTGCCAGCGGAGAGAGAGAAGGACAGGAATATAGCAATCAGCCCCAGCATTTT,CASGEREGQEYSNQPQHF
.,.,TRBJ2-4,TRBV28,TGTGCCAGCGACGGGCCCGGGACGCCCGACGGGAACATTCAGTACTTC,CASDGPGTPDGNIQYF
few,.,TRBJ2-2,TRBV6-6,TGTGCCAGTTTCCAGGGGAACACCGGGGAGCTGTTTTTT,CASFQGNTGELFF
.,TRBD1,TRBJ2-2,TRBV5-1,TGCGCCAGCAGCTCGACAGGGGGCAACACCGGGGAGCTGTTTTTT,CASSSTGGNTGELFF
.,.,TRBJ2-7,TRBV27,TGTGCCAGCAGTTTCGGGGGTTGGAGCTCCTACGAGCAGTACTTC,CASSFGGWSSYEQYF
once,.,TRBJ2-1,TRBV4-1,TGCGCCAGCAGCCCTAGGTCGGGACTCTCGGCAGGGACTTCCTACAATGAGCAGTTCTTC,CASSPRSGLSAGTSYNEQFF
.,.,TRBJ2-7,TRBV19,TGTGCCAGTAGCGGGGTGGCCTACGAGCAGTACTTC,CASSGVAYEQYF
.,.,TRBJ2-2,TRBV18,TGTGCCAGCTCACGGGAGACAGGTTCGAACACCGGGGAGCTGTTTTTT,CASSRETGSNTGELFF
.,.,TRBJ2-7,TRBV5-5,TGTGCCAGCATGCCCGGGACGGGGACGTACGAGCAGTACTTC,CASMPGTGTYEQYF
.,.,TRBJ2-1,TRBV2,TGTGCCAGCAGCCCGCTCGATGAGCAGTTCTTC,CASSPLDEQFF
.,TRBD2,TRBJ2-1,TRBV11-2,TGTGCCAGCAGCCCGCGGGGAGGGGAGCAGTTCTTC,CASSPRGGEQFF
.,TRBD2,TRBJ2-3,TRBV6-6,TGTGCCAGCAGCATCGGGGGGGATGTAGATACGCAGTATTTT,CASSIGGDVDTQYF
once,.,TRBJ1-1,TRBV5-6,TGTGCCAGCAGCCTGACTCGCCTGAACACTGAAGCTTTCTTT,CASSLTRLNTEAFF
.,.,TRBJ2-2,TRBV2,TGTGCCAGCAGCCTCGACAGAACCTCGAACACCGGGGAGCTGTTTTTT,CASSLDRTSNTGELFF
.,.,TRBJ1-4,TRBV30,TGTGCCTGGAGTCTGGCAACTAATGAAAAACTGTTTTTT,CAWSLATNEKLFF
.,.,TRBJ2-1,TRBV10-3,TGTGCCATCAGTGAGTTAGTAGCGTCCAATGAGCAGTTCTTC,CAISELVASNEQFF
once,.,TRBJ2-7,TRBV5-1,TGCGCCAGCAGCGCCGGGACTGAGTACTACGAGCAGTACTTC,CASSAGTEYYEQYF
.,.,TRBJ2-7,TRBV19,TGTGCCAGTAGTAACAGAGCCTACGAGCAGTACTTC,CASSNRAYEQYF
.,.,TRBJ2-3,TRBV2,TGTGCCAGTATAGGACACACAGATACGCAGTATTTT,CASIGHTDTQYF
few,TRBD1,TRBJ1-5,TRBV2,TGTGCCAGCAGTGCGGACAGGGGGCGGCGTCAGCCCCAGCATTTT,CASSADRGRRQPQHF
once,.,TRBJ1-4,TRBV25-1,TGTGCCAGCAGTGAATATGGCCCTGGGGAAAAACTGTTTTTT,CASSEYGPGEKLFF
.,TRBD1,TRBJ1-4,TRBV29-1,TGCAGCGTGACTGTAGGGACAGGAGAAAAACTGTTTTTT,CSVTVGTGEKLFF
.,.,TRBJ2-3,TRBV19,TGTGCCAGTAGTTCGGAGAACCGGGGCACAGATACGCAGTATTTT,CASSSENRGTDTQYF
few,.,TRBJ1-6,TRBV4-1,TGCGCCAGCAGCCAGGTGGGTCAACCCCTCCACTTT,CASSQVGQPLHF
once,TRBD2,TRBJ2-3,TRBV4-1,TGCGCCAGCAGCCAAGTCCCTGGGACTAGCGTAAGCACAGATACGCAGTATTTT,CASSQVPGTSVSTDTQYF
few,.,TRBJ1-3,TRBV11-2,TGTGCCAGCAACCACGGCCGGGGGGCGATCTCTGGAAACACCATATATTTT,CASNHGRGAISGNTIYF
.,.,TRBJ2-4,TRBV18,TGTGCCAGCTCATCCGACAGTACGGACATTCAGTACTTC,CASSSDSTDIQYF
.,TRBD1,TRBJ1-1,TRBV5-4,TGTGCCAGCAGCTCCCGGACAGGGCCCCGCACTGAAGCTTTCTTT,CASSSRTGPRTEAFF
.,TRBD1,TRBJ1-6,TRBV9,TGTGCCAGCAGCGCCGGACAGGGTTCTTCACCCCTCCACTTT,CASSAGQGSSPLHF
.,.,TRBJ2-2,TRBV25-1,TGTGCCAGCAGTGAACGGGTTATCGGGGAGCTGTTTTTT,CASSERVIGELFF
.,TRBD1,TRBJ1-2,TRBV6-5,TGTGCCAGCAGTTACTGGACAGGGTCTGGCTACACCTTC,CASSYWTGSGYTF
few,TRBD2,TRBJ2-5,TRBV7-3,TGTGCCAGCAGCCCCTCACTAGCGGTCCAAGAGACCCAGTACTTC,CASSPSLAVQETQYF
.,.,TRBJ2-7,TRBV2,TGTGCCAGCATGTCAGGGAGTGTCGACGAGCAGTACTTC,CASMSGSVDEQYF
.,.,TRBJ2-1,TRBV30,TGTGCCTGGACCACCGGCTCCTACAATGAGCAGTTCTTC,CAWTTGSYNEQFF
many,.,TRBJ2-7,TRBV10-3,TGTGCCATCAGTGTCGGGACTGCTGGGACCTACGAGCAGTACTTC,CAISVGTAGTYEQYF
.,.,TRBJ1-1,TRBV29-1,TGCAGCGCCGTAGGACAGCTGAACACTGAAGCTTTCTTT,CSAVGQLNTEAFF
.,.,TRBJ1-1,TRBV5-6,TGTGCCAGCAGCTTCGAAGCAGGGGTTGTGAACACTGAAGCTTTCTTT,CASSFEAGVVNTEAFF
.,.,TRBJ2-3,TRBV29-1,TGCAGCGTTCGGGGGCGGACTAAACCCACAGATACGCAGTATTTT,CSVRGRTKPTDTQYF
.,.,TRBJ1-1,TRBV6-5,TGTGCCAGCAGTCGTGTGAACACTGAAGCTTTCTTT,CASSRVNTEAFF
once,.,TRBJ1-2,TRBV4-2,TGTGCCAGCAGCCAAGATAGGGGGACACTGTATGGCTACACCTTC,CASSQDRGTLYGYTF
.,TRBD1,TRBJ2-3,TRBV29-1,TGCAGCGTTATTCGCCAGGGGGATTACACAGATACGCAGTATTTT,CSVIRQGDYTDTQYF